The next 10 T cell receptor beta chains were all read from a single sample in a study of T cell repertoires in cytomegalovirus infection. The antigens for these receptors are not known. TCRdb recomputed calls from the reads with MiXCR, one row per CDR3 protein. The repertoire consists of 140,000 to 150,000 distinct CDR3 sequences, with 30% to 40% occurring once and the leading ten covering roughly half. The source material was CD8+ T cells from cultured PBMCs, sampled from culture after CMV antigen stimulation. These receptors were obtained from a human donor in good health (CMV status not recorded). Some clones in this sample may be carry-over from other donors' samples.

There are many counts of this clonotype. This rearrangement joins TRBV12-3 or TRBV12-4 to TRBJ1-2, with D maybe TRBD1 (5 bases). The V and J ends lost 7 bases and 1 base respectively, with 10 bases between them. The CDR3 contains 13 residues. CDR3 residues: CASTATVNYGYTF. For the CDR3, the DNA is TGTGCCAGCACCGCGACAGTTAACTATGGCTACACCTTC.

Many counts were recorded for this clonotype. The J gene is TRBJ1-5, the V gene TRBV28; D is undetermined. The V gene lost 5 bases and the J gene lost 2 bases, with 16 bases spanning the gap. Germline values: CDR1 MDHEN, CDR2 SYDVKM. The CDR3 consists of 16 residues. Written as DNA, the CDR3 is TGTGCCAGCAGTCCTTTGGTTGACGGTGGCAATCAGCCCCAGCATTTT. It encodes CASSPLVDGGNQPQHF.

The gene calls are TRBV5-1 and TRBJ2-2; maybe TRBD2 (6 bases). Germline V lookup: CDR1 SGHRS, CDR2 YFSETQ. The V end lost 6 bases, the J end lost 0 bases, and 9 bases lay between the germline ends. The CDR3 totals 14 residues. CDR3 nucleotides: TGCGCCAGCACTCCGGGGGCGAACACCGGGGAGCTGTTTTTT. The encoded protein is CASTPGANTGELFF.

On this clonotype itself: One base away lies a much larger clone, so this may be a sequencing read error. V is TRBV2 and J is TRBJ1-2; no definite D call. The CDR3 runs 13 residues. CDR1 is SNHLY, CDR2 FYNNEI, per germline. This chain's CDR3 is CASSDPKDYSYTF. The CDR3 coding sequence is TGTGCCAGCAGCGACCCGAAGGACTATAGCTACACCTTC.

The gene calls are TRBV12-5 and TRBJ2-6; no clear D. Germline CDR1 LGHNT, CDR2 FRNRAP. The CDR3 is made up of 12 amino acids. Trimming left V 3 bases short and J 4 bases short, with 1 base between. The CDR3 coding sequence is TGTGCTAGTGGTTTAGGGGCCAACGTCCTGACTTTC. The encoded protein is CASGLGANVLTF.

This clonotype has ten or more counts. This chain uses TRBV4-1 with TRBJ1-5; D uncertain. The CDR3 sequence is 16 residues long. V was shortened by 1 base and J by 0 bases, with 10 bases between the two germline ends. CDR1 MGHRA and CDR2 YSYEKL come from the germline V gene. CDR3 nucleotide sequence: TGCGCCAGCAGCCAAGCCCTCTCGTATAGCAATCAGCCCCAGCATTTT. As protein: CASSQALSYSNQPQHF.

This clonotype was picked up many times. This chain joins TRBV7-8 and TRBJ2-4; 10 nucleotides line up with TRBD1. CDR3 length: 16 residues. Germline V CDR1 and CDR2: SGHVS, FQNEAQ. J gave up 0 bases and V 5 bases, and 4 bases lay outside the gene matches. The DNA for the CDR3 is TGTGCCAGCAGCCCTGGGACAGGGGAAGCCAAAAACATTCAGTACTTC. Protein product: CASSPGTGEAKNIQYF.

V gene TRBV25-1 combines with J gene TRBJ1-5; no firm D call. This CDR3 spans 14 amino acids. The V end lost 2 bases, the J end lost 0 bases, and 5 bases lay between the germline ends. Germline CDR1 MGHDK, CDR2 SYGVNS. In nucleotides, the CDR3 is TGTGCCAGCAGTGAAAGATATAGCAATCAGCCCCAGCATTTT. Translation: CASSERYSNQPQHF.

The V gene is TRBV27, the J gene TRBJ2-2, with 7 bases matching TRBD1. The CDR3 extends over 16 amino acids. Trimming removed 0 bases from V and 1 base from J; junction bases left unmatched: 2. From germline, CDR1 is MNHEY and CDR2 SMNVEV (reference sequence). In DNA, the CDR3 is TGTGCCAGCAGTTTATCGTACAGGGGGAACACCGGGGAGCTGTTTTTT. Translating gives CASSLSYRGNTGELFF.

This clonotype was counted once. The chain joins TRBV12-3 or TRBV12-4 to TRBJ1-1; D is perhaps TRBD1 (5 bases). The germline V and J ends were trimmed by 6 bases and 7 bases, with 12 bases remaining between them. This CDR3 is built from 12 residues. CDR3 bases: TGTGCCAGCAGCCAAGACAGTATTGAAGCTTTCTTT. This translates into CASSQDSIEAFF.